The clone carrying this T cell receptor (beta chain) was counted at least ten times. Antigen unknown. This specimen belongs to a study of glioma-infiltrating T cells. Study-wide findings and caveats: CDR3 overlap between tissue and blood was very small. Tissue-blood divergence was below expectation in non-neoplastic patients, above in gliomas.

Amplification of TCR alpha and beta CDR3 regions from RNA used iRepertoire nested multiplex PCR. For one-step reverse transcription and amplification, about 90-400 ng of tissue mRNA or PBMC total RNA was used. A single record per CDR3 protein comes from TCRdb applying MiXCR to the multiplex PCR reads. The table shows some 160,000 distinct CDR3 sequences, with approximately 40% occurring only once. The sequenced sample consisted of glioma tissue, nonneoplastic brain tissue, or PBMCs (not recorded which). This sequence originates from a human donor with low-grade glioma or glioblastoma, undergoing nonglioma brain surgery, or in good health (not recorded which).

CDR3 sequence (DNA): TGTGCCAGCAGCCCTAGCGGGAGTCCCGGAGATACGCAGTATTTT. Its translation: CASSPSGSPGDTQYF. The chain joins TRBV28 to TRBJ2-3; 10 nucleotides agree with TRBD2. V was clipped by 6 bases and J by 5 bases; unmatched bases: 8. The CDR3 length is 15 residues. CDR1 and CDR2 from the germline V gene are MDHEN and SYDVKM.